The entry below gives a single T cell receptor beta chain sequence along with its context. This clonotype came up a few times. Its antigen is not yet known. No clone much larger than this one lies a single base away; base qualities are absent. Trimming takes 5 bases off V and 9 bases off J; junction bases not matched to a gene: 7. From a lookup of the germline V gene (reference sequence), CDR1 and CDR2 are SEHNR and FQNEAQ. Inclusive of the bounding cysteine and phenylalanine, the CDR3 is 14 residues long. CDR3 DNA is the only sequence kept; it has 42 bases, read in frame from the first base. This entry belongs to a study of early T cells in non-severe SARS-CoV-2 infection (dated by TCRdb to the early 2020s). About the full investigation: Because TCR sequencing was done on bulk RNA from unsorted whole blood, the alpha and beta chains could not be paired. Overall results and qualifications from the work: VDJdb matching was skewed toward anti-spike CD8 responses and likely underestimated virus-specific expansions, missing private and CD4 specificities.

A case-control design nested within a healthcare worker cohort in London, UK, was used, with weekly nasopharyngeal swab PCR tests and blood sampling performed. Healthcare workers were recruited between 23 and 31 March 2020, during the week of the UK lockdown, and were followed weekly for up to roughly 16 weeks. Library preparation used 5' RACE. Sequencing instrument: NextSeq 500. The TCR library protocol attached unique molecular identifiers to individual cDNA molecules to correct for sequencing error and PCR bias. TCR alpha and beta chains were both sequenced, and the abundances of alpha and beta sequences in each sample were closely correlated with each other. The authors' pipeline ran thus. V gene, J gene and CDR3 annotation of TCR sequences was performed with Decombinator V4. TCRs were defined as expanded if a significant change between any two time points was detected under a Poisson model with p below 0.0001. TCR abundances were normalised to the total number of TCRs sequenced per sample and expressed as counts per million. TRAV1-2 paired with TRAJ12, TRAJ20 or TRAJ33 defined MAIT TCRs, while TRAV10 paired with TRAJ18 defined iNKT TCRs. VDJdb, accessed 1 November 2021, was searched for CMV, EBV and SARS-CoV-2 annotated TCRs, with TCRs annotated for multiple antigens excluded. TCRdb applied fastp at Q25 and MiXCR to the public reads, then kept only in-frame beta chains. Here each entry gathers all rows of one CDR3 protein and keeps the most common genes and DNA. TCRdb, rather than the study authors, made the V and J calls. Here the sample has 50,000 to 65,000 distinct CDR3 sequences; over 20% occur a single time. The ten biggest clones cover about 15% of the sample.

The sequence links TRBV7-9 to TRBJ2-4, with TRBD1 identical over 10 junction bases. Specimen: whole blood, collected at baseline. The origin of this receptor is an adult who was a healthcare worker with PCR-confirmed SARS-CoV-2 infection or an uninfected control (not recorded which). In nucleotide form, the sequence is TGTGCCAGCAGCATCGGACAGGGGGGAGGCATTCAGTACTTC. Its product reads: CASSIGQGGGIQYF.